Below, 3 T cell receptor beta chains from the same sample are listed, as sequenced in a study of blood T cells in healthy people across ages. A second PCR of roughly 7 to 11 cycles used a sample-barcoded 5' primer and a J-beta primer mix. TCRdb reprocessed the 5' RACE reads via MiXCR and lists one record per CDR3 protein. This table holds approximately 1,000,000 distinct CDR3 sequences, roughly two fifths found once. The sequencing input was blood. The receptor source for this set is a man aged 18 to 30 in good health.

This rearrangement joins TRBV6-6 to TRBJ1-5; D call uncertain. CDR1 and CDR2 (germline): MNHNY, SVGAGI (reference sequence). The CDR3 consists of 13 residues. V lost 2 bases, J lost 8 bases, and 10 bases lay in between. The DNA for the CDR3 is TGTGCCAGCAGTTACCGGGATAAGGAGCCCCAGCATTTT. Its protein product is CASSYRDKEPQHF.

CDR3 nucleotides: TGTGCCAGCAGTCTTCGGACAGGGGAGCTCGCAGATACGCAGTATTTT. It encodes CASSLRTGELADTQYF. This chain connects TRBV27 to TRBJ2-3; 9 bases agree with TRBD1. Trimming at V came to 5 bases and at J to 4 bases, leaving 10 bases not matched to a gene. Germline CDR1 reads MNHEY; CDR2 reads SMNVEV (reference sequence). This CDR3 is built from 16 residues.

This clonotype came up a few times. V and J are TRBV4-3 and TRBJ1-2; D is unclear. The CDR3 length is 16 residues. Trimming pared 4 bases from V and 1 base from J, leaving 16 bases between. Germline CDR1 LGHNA, CDR2 YSLEER. CDR3 sequence (DNA): TGCGCCAGCAGCCCTGGGATACTCCCGCGTAACTATGGCTACACCTTC. Residues: CASSPGILPRNYGYTF.